This T cell receptor (beta chain) comes out of a study of naive and memory T cell subsets. Study-wide points: In CD4 and CD8 cells, diversity dropped from naive through EMRA. Especially in CD8 cells, naive repertoires contained a few larger clonotypes, possibly CD45RA-re-expressing memory cells. Over 85% of naive TCR sequences appeared only once, unlike memory subsets.

Concerning this clonotype: Its antigen is unidentified.

An equimolar mix of two oligonucleotides served as the beta constant-region primer for TRBC1 and TRBC2. TCRdb re-analysed the UMI-ligation and nested PCR reads in MiXCR, keeping a single row per CDR3 protein. The repertoire includes around 160,000 distinct CDR3 sequences, 15% to 20% of them detected once, and around 0.14% sits in the top ten. The receptor was derived from a human donor in good health. Sequencing was carried out using naive CD4+ T cells from blood.

CDR3 DNA: TGCAGCGGGCGGGGCAGGGGGCGCGAGGACCCCACAGATACGCAGTATTTT. Its translation is CSGRGRGREDPTDTQYF. J is TRBJ2-3 and V is TRBV29-1; the match to TRBD1 covers 8 bases. The length of the CDR3 is 17 residues. Germline V CDR1 and CDR2: SQVTM, ANQGSEA. Unmatched junction bases numbered 17, after V lost 7 bases and J lost 2 bases.